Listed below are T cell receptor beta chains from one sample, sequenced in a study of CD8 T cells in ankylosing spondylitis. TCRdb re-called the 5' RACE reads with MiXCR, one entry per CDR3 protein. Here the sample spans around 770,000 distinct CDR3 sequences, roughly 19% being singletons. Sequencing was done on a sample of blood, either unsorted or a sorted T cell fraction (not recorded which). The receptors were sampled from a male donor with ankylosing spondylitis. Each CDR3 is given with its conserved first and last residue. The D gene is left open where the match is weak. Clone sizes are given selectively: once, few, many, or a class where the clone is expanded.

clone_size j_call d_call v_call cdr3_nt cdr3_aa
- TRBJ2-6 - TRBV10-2 TGCGCCAGCAGTGGGACATTCACTGGGGCCAACGTCCTGACTTTC CASSGTFTGANVLTF
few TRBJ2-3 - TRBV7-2 TGTGCCAGCAGCCGAGGGGCGGGGCCTAGCACAGATACGCAGTATTTT CASSRGAGPSTDTQYF
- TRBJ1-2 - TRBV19 TGTGCCAGTATGAATCGGGCGATTGGCTACACCTTC CASMNRAIGYTF
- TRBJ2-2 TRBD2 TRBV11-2 TGTGCCAGCAGCTCCGGGACTAGCAGGTCCGGGGAGCTGTTTTTT CASSSGTSRSGELFF
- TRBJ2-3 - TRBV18 TGTGCCAGCCGTCCAGTTAGCACAGATACGCAGTATTTT CASRPVSTDTQYF
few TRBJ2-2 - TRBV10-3 TGTGCCATCAGTGATTCAGGGGACACCTCCAGCGGGGAGCTGTTTTTT CAISDSGDTSSGELFF
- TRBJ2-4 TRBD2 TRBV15 TGTGCCACCAGCAGACCACGGGTGGGCGGGGGTAAGAACATTCAGTACTTC CATSRPRVGGGKNIQYF
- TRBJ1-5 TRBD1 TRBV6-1 TGTGCCAGCAGTCGTACCGGGACAGGGGGGTATAGCAATCAGCCCCAGCATTTT CASSRTGTGGYSNQPQHF
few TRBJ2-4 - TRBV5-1 TGCGCCAGCGGCCCTGGGTCCCTTCTAGGCATTCAGTACTTC CASGPGSLLGIQYF
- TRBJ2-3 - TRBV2 TGTGCCAGCAGTGAAGCTACGCAGTATTTT CASSEATQYF
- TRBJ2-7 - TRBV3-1 TGTGCCAGCAGCCAAGGTAGAACAGGGAGACTCAACGAGCAGTACTTC CASSQGRTGRLNEQYF
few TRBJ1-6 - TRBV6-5 TGTGCCAGCAGTTCCCCAACTGGACAGAGCTCCTATAATTCACCCCTCCACTTT CASSSPTGQSSYNSPLHF
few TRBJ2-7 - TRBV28 TGTGCCGGGTCTCCAGGGGGGGGGCTCTACGAGCAGTACTTC CAGSPGGGLYEQYF
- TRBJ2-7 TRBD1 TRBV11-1 TGTGCCAGCAGCTTAAAACAGGGGAACTACGAGCAGTACTTC CASSLKQGNYEQYF
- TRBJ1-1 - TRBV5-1 TGCGCCAGCAGCTTGTATGAGGGTCTGAACACTGAAGCTTTCTTT CASSLYEGLNTEAFF
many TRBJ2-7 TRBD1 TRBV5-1 TGCGCCAGCAGCTTGGCCCCCGGGACAGGGAGCGAGCAGTACTTC CASSLAPGTGSEQYF
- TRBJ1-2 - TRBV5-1 TGCGCCAGCAGCCCGACGGCCTTGGCCCAGCCAGTAAGCGGCTACACCTTC CASSPTALAQPVSGYTF
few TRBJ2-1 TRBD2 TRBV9 TGTGCCAGCAGCCCACACTCCGGGACTAGCTCATCCAATGAGCAGTTCTTC CASSPHSGTSSSNEQFF
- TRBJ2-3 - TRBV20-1 TGCAGTGCTCAAAGCTACGGTAATCCTAGCACAGATACGCAGTATTTT CSAQSYGNPSTDTQYF
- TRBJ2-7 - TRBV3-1 TGTGCCAGCAGCCAATCCAGGCGCCTCGACTACGAGCAGTACTTC CASSQSRRLDYEQYF
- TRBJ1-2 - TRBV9 TGTGCCAGCAGCCCCCAGCTAGGGGATTCGGGCTATGGCTACACCTTC CASSPQLGDSGYGYTF
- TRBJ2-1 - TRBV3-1 TGTGCCAGCAGCCGAGAGAACAATGAGCAGTTCTTC CASSRENNEQFF
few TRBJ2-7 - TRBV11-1 TGTGCCAGCAGCTTAGAGGGGGGGTCGGCCTACGAGCAGTACTTC CASSLEGGSAYEQYF
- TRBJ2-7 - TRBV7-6 TGTGCCAGCAGCTTAGCATTAACCGCTCTTTCCTACGAGCAGTACTTC CASSLALTALSYEQYF
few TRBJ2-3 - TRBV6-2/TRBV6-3 TGTGCCAGCAGGGAGATCGGCACAGATACGCAGTATTTT CASREIGTDTQYF
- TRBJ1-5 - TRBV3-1 TGTGCCAGCAGCCAAGGGCCAGGGAGGGATCAGCCCCAGCATTTT CASSQGPGRDQPQHF
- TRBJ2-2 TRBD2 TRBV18 TGTGCCAGCTCACCACCGGCTAGCGGGAGTACCGGGGAGCTGTTTTTT CASSPPASGSTGELFF
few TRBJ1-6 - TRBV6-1 TGTGCCAGCAGTGAGGGATCCGGCGGGTCACCCCTCCACTTT CASSEGSGGSPLHF
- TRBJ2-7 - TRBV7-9 TGTGCCAGCAGCCCCAGACAGGACCCATACGAGCAGTACTTC CASSPRQDPYEQYF
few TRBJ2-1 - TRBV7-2 TGTGCCAGCAGCTTCGGGACTCAATTAGGGCAGTTCTTC CASSFGTQLGQFF
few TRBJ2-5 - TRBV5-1 TGCGCCAGCAGCTTAGTCCCGGGAAGGGAAGAGACCCAGTACTTC CASSLVPGREETQYF
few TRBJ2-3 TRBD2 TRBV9 TGTGCCAGCAGCGTAGTGGGGAGGACTAGCGGGAGCACAGATACGCAGTATTTT CASSVVGRTSGSTDTQYF
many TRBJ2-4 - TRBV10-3 TGTGCCATCAGTGAAGGGCGGGGAAGAGCCAAAAACATTCAGTACTTC CAISEGRGRAKNIQYF
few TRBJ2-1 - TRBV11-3 TGTGCCAGCAGCTTAGGCGACCTACAGAATGAGCAGTTCTTC CASSLGDLQNEQFF
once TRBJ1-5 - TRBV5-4 TGTGCCAGCAGCTTGGACAGGGAGCGGCCCCAGCATTTT CASSLDRERPQHF
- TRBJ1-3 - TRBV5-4 TGTGCCAGCAGCTTGGGGTACGACGGAAACACCATATATTTT CASSLGYDGNTIYF
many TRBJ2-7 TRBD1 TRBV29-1 TGCAGCGTTGGTGGGGACAGCTCCTACGAGCAGTACTTC CSVGGDSSYEQYF
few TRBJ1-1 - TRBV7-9 TGTGCCAGCAGAGCAGGTGCTGAAGCTTTCTTT CASRAGAEAFF
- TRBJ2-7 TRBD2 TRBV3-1 TGTGCCAGCAGCAGGGGACTAGCGGAGCACTACGAGCAGTACTTC CASSRGLAEHYEQYF
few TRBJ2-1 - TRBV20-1 TGCAGTGCTTGGGACACGTCCTCCTACAATGAGCAGTTCTTC CSAWDTSSYNEQFF
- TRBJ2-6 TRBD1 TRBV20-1 TGCAGTGCTGAAGGACAGGCCCTCTCTGGGGCCAACGTCCTGACTTTC CSAEGQALSGANVLTF
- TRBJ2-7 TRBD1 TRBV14 TGTGCCAGCAGCCAAACCGGGACAGGCCCCTACGAGCAGTACTTC CASSQTGTGPYEQYF
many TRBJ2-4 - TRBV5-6 TGTGCCAGCAGCCGACTCGTCATGGGCAAAAACATTCAGTACTTC CASSRLVMGKNIQYF